Following are 8 T cell receptor beta chains from one sample sequenced in a study of response to subunit inactivated influenza vaccine. MiXCR was run by TCRdb on the RT-PCR reads, yielding one entry per CDR3 protein. This sample yields some 540,000 distinct CDR3 sequences, of which around 21% are seen a single time; under 3.5% belongs to the top ten. The sample was also reused in another study, on T cells expressing NK-cell markers. That work contributes: What made the TCR beta cDNA was 5'RACE template switching with UMIs.

The sample here was CD4+ T cells sorted from PBMCs, taken less than 13 days after vaccination. These receptors originate from a man aged 45-65 years who received an inactivated influenza vaccine.

This sequence joins TRBV5-8 and TRBJ2-2; D may be TRBD1 or TRBD2 (5 bases each). Germline CDR1 SGHTS, CDR2 YDEGEE. Trimming removed 7 bases at V and 2 bases at J, with 15 bases between. The CDR3 totals 15 residues. The CDR3 DNA reads TGTGCCAGCTCCTATTCCGGGGCTAACACCGGGGAGCTGTTTTTT. Residues: CASSYSGANTGELFF.

The chain employs TRBV6-2 or TRBV6-3 and TRBJ2-7, with 7 bases matching TRBD1. J was trimmed by 0 bases and V by 6 bases; bases with no gene match: 8. The germline V gene encodes CDR1 MNHEY and CDR2 SVGEGT. This CDR3 contains 15 residues. The CDR3 region is CASSRPGTASYEQYF. The CDR3 DNA reads as TGTGCCAGCAGCCGCCCCGGGACAGCCTCCTACGAGCAGTACTTC.

The V and J genes are TRBV2 and TRBJ2-3; D is undetermined. Per germline, CDR1 SNHLY and CDR2 FYNNEI. Trimming stripped 8 bases from V and 0 bases from J, with 9 bases between. The CDR3 covers 13 residues. The CDR3 region has the DNA TGTGCCAGCGAGCCGACTAGCACAGATACGCAGTATTTT. Translated, it gives CASEPTSTDTQYF.

The gene calls are TRBV24-1 and TRBJ2-5; TRBD2 is a possible D gene (6 bases). Trimming removed 2 bases at V and 1 base at J, with 16 bases between. This CDR3 is 17 amino acids long. Germline V gene sequence: CDR1 KGHDR, CDR2 SFDVKD. The CDR3 DNA follows: TGTGCCACCAGTGATTCAATTAGCGGAACTATCCAAGAGACCCAGTACTTC. Its protein is CATSDSISGTIQETQYF.

V gene TRBV20-1 combines with J gene TRBJ1-6; no clear D gene. The ends were cut back, 6 bases at V and 3 bases at J, with 15 bases in the middle. Germline V lookup: CDR1 DFQATT, CDR2 SNEGSKA (reference sequence). CDR3 length equals 15 residues. The chain's CDR3 is CSATGGVGYNSPLHF. The CDR3 bases are TGCAGTGCCACGGGTGGGGTGGGCTATAATTCACCCCTCCACTTT.

The CDR3 DNA reads TGTGCCAGCAGTCAGACTAGCGGCAGAAGCACAGATACGCAGTATTTT. The encoded protein is CASSQTSGRSTDTQYF. The genes are TRBV7-9 and TRBJ2-3; 9 bases line up with TRBD2. The CDR3 sequence is 16 residues long. V shed 6 bases, J shed 0 bases, and the junction held 7 bases outside the gene matches. CDR1 is SEHNR, CDR2 FQNEAQ, per germline (reference sequence).

This clonotype was detected a few times. The rearrangement links TRBV4-2 to TRBJ2-1; D is perhaps TRBD2 (5 bases). Trimming shortened V by 0 bases and J by 4 bases, and 16 bases separated the two germline ends. The CDR3 sequence is 17 residues long. CDR1 is LGHNA and CDR2 is YNFKEQ in the germline V gene. The CDR3 DNA reads TGTGCCAGCAGCCAAGATGAGCGGACCAAGGTTTACAATGAGCAGTTCTTC. As protein: CASSQDERTKVYNEQFF.

The chain links TRBV5-6 to TRBJ2-5; D unresolved. Trimming took off 0 bases at V and 4 bases at J, with 10 bases between the two ends. CDR1 and CDR2 (germline): SGHDT, YYEEEE. The CDR3 contains 14 residues. The CDR3 protein is CASSLVSGPETQYF. CDR3 nucleotide sequence: TGTGCCAGCAGCTTGGTTTCCGGACCAGAGACCCAGTACTTC.